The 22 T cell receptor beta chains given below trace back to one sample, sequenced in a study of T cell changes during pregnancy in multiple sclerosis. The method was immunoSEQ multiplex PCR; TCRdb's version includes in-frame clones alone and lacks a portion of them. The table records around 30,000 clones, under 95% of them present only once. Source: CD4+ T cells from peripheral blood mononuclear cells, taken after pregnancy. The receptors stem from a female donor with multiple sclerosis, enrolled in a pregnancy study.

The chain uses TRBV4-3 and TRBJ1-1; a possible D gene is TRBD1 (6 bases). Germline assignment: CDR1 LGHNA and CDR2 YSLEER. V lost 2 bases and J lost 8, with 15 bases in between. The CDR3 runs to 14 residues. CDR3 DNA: TGCGCCAGCAGCCAACTACAGGGTTGGGGAGAAGCTTTCTTT. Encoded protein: CASSQLQGWGEAFF.

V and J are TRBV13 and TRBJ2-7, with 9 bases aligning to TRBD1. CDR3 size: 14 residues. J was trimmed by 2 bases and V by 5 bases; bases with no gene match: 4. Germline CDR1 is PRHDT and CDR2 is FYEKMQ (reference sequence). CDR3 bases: TGTGCCAGCAGCCCACGACAGGGGGCCTACGAGCAGTACTTC. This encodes CASSPRQGAYEQYF. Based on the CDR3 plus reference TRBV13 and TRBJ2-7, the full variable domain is AAGVIQSPRHLIKEKRETATLKCYPIPRHDTVYWYQQGPGQDPQFLISFYEKMQSDKGSIPDRFSAQQFSDYHSELNMSSLELGDSALYFCASSPRQGAYEQYFGPGTRLTVT.

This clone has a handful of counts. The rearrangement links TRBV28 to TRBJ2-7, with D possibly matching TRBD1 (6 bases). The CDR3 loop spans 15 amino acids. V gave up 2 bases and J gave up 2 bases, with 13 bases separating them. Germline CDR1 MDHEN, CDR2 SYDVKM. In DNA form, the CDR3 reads TGTGCCAGCAGTTTACACGACAGGCCCCCCTACGAGCAGTACTTC. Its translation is CASSLHDRPPYEQYF.

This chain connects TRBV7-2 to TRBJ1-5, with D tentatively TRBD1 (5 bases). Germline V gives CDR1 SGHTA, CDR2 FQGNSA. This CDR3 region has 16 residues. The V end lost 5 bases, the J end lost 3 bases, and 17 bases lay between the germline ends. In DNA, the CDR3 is TGTGCCAGCAGCCCTAACGCGGGGGGGAACAATCAGCCCCAGCATTTT. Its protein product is CASSPNAGGNNQPQHF.

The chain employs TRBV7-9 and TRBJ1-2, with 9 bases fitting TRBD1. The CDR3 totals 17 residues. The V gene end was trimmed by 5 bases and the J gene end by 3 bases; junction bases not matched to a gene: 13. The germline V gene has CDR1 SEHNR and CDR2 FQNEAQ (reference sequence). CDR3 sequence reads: CASSRTGTGNGDYGYTF. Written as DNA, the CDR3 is TGTGCCAGCAGCCGAACCGGGACAGGGAATGGGGACTATGGCTACACCTTC. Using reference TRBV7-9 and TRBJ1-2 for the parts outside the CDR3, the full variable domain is DTGVSQNPRHKITKRGQNVTFRCDPISEHNRLYWYRQTLGQGPEFLTYFQNEAQLEKSRLLSDRFSAERPKGSFSTLEIQRTEQGDSAMYLCASSRTGTGNGDYGYTFGSGTRLTVV.

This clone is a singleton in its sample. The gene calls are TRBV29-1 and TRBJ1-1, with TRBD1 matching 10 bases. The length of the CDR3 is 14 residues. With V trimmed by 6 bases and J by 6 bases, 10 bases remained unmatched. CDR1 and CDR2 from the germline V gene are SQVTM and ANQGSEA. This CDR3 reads CSVSRTGGGSEAFF. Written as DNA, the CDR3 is TGCAGCGTATCCCGGACAGGGGGAGGGTCTGAAGCTTTCTTT.

The CDR3 reads CASSECPDRGPGQPQHF. Here the CDR3 DNA reads TGCGCCAGCAGTGAGTGCCCTGACAGGGGGCCAGGACAGCCCCAGCATTTT. V is TRBV10-1 and J is TRBJ1-5; 10 nucleotides align to TRBD1. CDR1 WNHNN and CDR2 SYGVQD come from the germline V gene (reference sequence). The CDR3 covers 17 residues. V dropped 1 base and J dropped 7; count of bases not matched to a gene: 10.

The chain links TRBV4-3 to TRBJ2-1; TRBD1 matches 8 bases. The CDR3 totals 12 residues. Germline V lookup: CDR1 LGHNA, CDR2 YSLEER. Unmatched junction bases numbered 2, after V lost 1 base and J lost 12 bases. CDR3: CASSQGDRGQFF. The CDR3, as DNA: TGCGCCAGCAGCCAAGGCGACAGGGGGCAGTTCTTC.

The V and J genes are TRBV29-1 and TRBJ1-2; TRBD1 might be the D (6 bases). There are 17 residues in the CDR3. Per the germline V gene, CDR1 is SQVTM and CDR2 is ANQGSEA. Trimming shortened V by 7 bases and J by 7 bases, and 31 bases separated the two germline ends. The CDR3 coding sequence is TGCAGCGGATACAGTGCCTATGGCGGGTACAGGGTCGGTGGCTACACCTTC. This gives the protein CSGYSAYGGYRVGGYTF.

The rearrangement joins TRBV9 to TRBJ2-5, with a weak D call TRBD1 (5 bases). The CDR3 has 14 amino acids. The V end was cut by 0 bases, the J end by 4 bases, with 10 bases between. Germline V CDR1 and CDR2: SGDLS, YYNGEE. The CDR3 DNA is TGTGCCAGCAGCGTAGGACAGACGCGAGAGACCCAGTACTTC. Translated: CASSVGQTRETQYF.

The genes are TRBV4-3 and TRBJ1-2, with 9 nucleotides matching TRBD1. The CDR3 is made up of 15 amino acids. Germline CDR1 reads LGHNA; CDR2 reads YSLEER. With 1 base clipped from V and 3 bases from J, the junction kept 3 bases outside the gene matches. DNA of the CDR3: TGCGCCAGCAGCCAAGCCGGGACAGGGTACTATGGCTACACCTTC. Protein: CASSQAGTGYYGYTF.

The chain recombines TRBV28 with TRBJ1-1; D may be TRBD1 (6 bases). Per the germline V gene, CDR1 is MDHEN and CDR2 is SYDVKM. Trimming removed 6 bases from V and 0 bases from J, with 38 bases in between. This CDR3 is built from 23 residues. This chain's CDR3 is CASREQVGKGLYQGNHMNTEAFF. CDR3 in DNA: TGTGCCAGCAGAGAACAAGTGGGGAAAGGGCTTTATCAGGGGAACCACATGAACACTGAAGCTTTCTTT. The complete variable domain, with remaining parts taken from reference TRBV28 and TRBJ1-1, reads DVKVTQSSRYLVKRTGEKVFLECVQDMDHENMFWYRQDPGLGLRLIYFSYDVKMKEKGDIPEGYSVSREKKERFSLILESASTNQTSMYLCASREQVGKGLYQGNHMNTEAFFGQGTRLTVV.

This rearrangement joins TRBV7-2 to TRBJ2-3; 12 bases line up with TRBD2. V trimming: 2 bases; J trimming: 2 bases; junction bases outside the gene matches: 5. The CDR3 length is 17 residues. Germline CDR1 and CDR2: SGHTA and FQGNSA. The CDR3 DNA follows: TGTGCCAGCAGCTTAACTAGCGGGGGGTCCGTCACAGATACGCAGTATTTT. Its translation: CASSLTSGGSVTDTQYF.

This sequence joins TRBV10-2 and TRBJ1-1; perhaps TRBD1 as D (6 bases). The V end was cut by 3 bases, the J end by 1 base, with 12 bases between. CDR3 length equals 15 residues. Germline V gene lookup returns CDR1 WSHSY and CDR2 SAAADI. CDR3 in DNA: TGCGCCAGCAGTGACCCGACAGGTTCGAACACTGAAGCTTTCTTT. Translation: CASSDPTGSNTEAFF.

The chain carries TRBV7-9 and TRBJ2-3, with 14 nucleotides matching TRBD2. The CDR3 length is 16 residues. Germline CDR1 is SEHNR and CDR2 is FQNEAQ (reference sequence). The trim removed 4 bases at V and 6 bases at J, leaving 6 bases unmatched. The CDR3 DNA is TGTGCCAGCAGCTCGACTAGCGGGGGGGCCTTGGATACGCAGTATTTT. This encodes CASSSTSGGALDTQYF.

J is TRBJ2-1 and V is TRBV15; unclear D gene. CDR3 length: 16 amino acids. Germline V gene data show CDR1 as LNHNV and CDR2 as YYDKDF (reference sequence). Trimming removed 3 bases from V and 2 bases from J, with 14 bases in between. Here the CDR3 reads CATSSPTRQPYNEQFF. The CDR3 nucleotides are TGTGCCACCAGCAGCCCGACGAGGCAACCCTACAATGAGCAGTTCTTC.

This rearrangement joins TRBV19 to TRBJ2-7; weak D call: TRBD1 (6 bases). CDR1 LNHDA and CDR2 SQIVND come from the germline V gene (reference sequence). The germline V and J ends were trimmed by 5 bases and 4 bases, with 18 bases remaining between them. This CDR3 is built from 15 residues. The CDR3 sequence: CASSLGVAGEYEQYF. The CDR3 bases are TGTGCCAGTAGTCTAGGAGTTGCAGGGGAGTACGAGCAGTACTTC.

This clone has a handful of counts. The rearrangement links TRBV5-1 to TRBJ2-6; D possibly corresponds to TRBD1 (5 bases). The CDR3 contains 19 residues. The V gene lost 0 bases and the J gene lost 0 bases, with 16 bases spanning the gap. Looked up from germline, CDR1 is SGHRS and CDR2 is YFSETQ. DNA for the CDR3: TGCGCCAGCAGCTTGGTTGGTAGTGGGCAGGGCTCTGGGGCCAACGTCCTGACTTTC. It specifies CASSLVGSGQGSGANVLTF. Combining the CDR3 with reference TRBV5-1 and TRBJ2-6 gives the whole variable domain KAGVTQTPRYLIKTRGQQVTLSCSPISGHRSVSWYQQTPGQGLQFLFEYFSETQRNKGNFPGRFSGRQFSNSRSEMNVSTLELGDSALYLCASSLVGSGQGSGANVLTFGAGSRLTVL.

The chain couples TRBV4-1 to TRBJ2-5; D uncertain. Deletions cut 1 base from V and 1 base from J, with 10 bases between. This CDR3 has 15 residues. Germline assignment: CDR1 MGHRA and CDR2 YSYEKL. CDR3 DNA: TGCGCCAGCAGCCAAGTGTTTGAGGTCCAAGAGACCCAGTACTTC. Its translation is CASSQVFEVQETQYF.

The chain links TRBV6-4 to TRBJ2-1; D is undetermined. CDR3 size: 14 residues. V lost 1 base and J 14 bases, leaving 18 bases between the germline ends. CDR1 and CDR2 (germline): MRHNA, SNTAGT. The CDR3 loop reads CASSDWPGAQYKFF. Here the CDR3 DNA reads TGTGCCAGCAGTGACTGGCCAGGCGCCCAATATAAGTTCTTC.

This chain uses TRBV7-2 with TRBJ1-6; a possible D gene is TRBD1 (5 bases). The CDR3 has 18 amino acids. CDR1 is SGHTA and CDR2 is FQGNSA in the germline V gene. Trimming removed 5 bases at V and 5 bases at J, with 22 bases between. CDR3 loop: CASSPRLGGWGDNSPLHF. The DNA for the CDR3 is TGTGCCAGCAGCCCGCGCCTGGGGGGTTGGGGGGATAATTCACCCCTCCACTTT.

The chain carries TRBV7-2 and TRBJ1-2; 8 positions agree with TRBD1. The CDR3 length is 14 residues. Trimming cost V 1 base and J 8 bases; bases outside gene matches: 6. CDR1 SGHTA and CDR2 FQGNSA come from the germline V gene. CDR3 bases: TGTGCCAGCAGCTTAGGTCAGGGGGCGGAGGGCTACACCTTC. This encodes CASSLGQGAEGYTF.